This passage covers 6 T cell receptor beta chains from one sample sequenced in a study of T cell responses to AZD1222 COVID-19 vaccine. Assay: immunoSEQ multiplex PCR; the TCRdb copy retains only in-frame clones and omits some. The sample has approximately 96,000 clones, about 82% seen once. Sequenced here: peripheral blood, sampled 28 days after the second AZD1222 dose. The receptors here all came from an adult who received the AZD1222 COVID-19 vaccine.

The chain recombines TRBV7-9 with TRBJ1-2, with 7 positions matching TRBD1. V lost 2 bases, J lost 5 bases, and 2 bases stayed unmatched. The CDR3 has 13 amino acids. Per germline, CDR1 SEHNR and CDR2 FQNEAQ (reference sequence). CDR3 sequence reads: CASSLQGGYGYTF. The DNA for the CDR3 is TGTGCCAGCAGCTTACAGGGGGGATATGGCTACACCTTC.

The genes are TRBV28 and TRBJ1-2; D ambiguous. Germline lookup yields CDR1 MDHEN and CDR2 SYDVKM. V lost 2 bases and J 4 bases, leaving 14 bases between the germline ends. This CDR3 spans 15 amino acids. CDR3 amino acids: CASSLVGGRVYGYTF. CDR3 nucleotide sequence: TGTGCCAGCAGTTTAGTAGGCGGACGTGTCTATGGCTACACCTTC.

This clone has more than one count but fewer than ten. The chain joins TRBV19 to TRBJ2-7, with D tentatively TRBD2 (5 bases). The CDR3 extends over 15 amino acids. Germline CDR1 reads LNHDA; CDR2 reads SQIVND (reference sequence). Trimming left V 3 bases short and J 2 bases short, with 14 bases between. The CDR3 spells CASSIAALGAYEQYF. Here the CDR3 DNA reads TGTGCCAGTAGTATTGCGGCGCTGGGAGCCTACGAGCAGTACTTC.

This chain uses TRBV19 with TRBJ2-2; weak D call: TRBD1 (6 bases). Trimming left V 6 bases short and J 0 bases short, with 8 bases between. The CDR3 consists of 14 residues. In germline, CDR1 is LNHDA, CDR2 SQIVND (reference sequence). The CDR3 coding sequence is TGTGCCAGTAGGGGACACGCGAACACCGGGGAGCTGTTTTTT. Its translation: CASRGHANTGELFF.

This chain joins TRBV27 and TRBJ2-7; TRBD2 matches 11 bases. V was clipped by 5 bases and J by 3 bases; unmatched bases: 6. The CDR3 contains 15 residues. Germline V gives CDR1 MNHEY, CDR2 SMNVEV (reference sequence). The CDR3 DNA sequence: TGTGCCAGCAGTATCCTAGCGGGAGGCCACTACGAGCAGTACTTC. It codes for CASSILAGGHYEQYF.

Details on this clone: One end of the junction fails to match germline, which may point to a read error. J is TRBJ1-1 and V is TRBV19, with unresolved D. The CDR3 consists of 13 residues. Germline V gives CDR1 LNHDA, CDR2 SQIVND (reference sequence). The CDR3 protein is CASSILRNAEAFF. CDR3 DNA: TGTGCCAGTAGTATACTCAGGAACGCTGAAGCTTTCTTT.